The 3 T cell receptor beta chains in this list originate from one sample, sequenced in a study of siplizumab effects on memory and regulatory T cells. Profiled with immunoSEQ multiplex PCR; TCRdb holds only in-frame clones, not every one. The repertoire includes about 100,000 clones, about nine tenths of them detected once, and around 0.15% sits in the top ten. The source material was CD4+ T cells sorted from blood. The receptor source for this set is a human donor in good health.

The chain joins TRBV10-2 to TRBJ2-5; 9 bases align to TRBD2. In germline, CDR1 is WSHSY, CDR2 SAAADI. J was trimmed by 6 bases and V by 6 bases; bases with no gene match: 14. CDR3 length: 16 amino acids. CDR3 protein: CASSDLSGGLQKTQYF. CDR3 in DNA: TGCGCCAGCAGCGACCTTAGCGGGGGCCTCCAGAAGACCCAGTACTTC.

The genes are TRBV28 and TRBJ1-5; possibly TRBD1 for D (5 bases). Per the germline V gene, CDR1 is MDHEN and CDR2 is SYDVKM. V was trimmed by 3 bases and J by 2 bases, leaving 14 bases between them. The CDR3 is 16 amino acids. The CDR3 bases are TGTGCCAGCAGTTTTAACCGCCGGGGGGGCAATCAGCCCCAGCATTTT. Translation: CASSFNRRGGNQPQHF. Supplemented by reference TRBV28 and TRBJ1-5, the full variable domain reads DVKVTQSSRYLVKRTGEKVFLECVQDMDHENMFWYRQDPGLGLRLIYFSYDVKMKEKGDIPEGYSVSREKKERFSLILESASTNQTSMYLCASSFNRRGGNQPQHFGDGTRLSIL.

This chain links TRBV9 with TRBJ2-7; D might be TRBD2 (6 bases). CDR3 length: 14 amino acids. Trimming removed 4 bases at V and 2 bases at J, with 13 bases between. From germline, CDR1 is SGDLS and CDR2 YYNGEE. The CDR3 here is CASSPEDYPYEQYF. Here the CDR3 DNA reads TGTGCCAGCAGCCCCGAGGACTACCCCTACGAGCAGTACTTC.